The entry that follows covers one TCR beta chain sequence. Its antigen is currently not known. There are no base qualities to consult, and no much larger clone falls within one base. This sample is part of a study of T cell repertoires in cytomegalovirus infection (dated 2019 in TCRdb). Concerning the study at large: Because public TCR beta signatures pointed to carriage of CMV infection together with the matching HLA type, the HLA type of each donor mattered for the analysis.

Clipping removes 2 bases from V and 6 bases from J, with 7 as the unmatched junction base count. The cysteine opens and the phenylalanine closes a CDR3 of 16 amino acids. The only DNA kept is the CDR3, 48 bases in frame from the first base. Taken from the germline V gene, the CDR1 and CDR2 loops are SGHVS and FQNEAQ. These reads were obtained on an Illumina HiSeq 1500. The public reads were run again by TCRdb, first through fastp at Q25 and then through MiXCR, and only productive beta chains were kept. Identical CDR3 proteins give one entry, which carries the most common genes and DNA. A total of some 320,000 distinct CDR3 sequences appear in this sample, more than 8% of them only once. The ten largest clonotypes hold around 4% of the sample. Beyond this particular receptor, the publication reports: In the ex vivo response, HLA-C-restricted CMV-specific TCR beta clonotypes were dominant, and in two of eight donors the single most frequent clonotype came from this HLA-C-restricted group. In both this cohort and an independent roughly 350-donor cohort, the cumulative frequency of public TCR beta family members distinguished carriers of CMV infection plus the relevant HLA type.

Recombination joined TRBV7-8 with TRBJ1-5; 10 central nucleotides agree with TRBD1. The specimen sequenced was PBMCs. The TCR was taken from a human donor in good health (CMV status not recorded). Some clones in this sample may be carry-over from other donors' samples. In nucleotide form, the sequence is TGTGCCAGCAGCTTAAGGGTAGACAGGGGGCCTCAGCCCCAGCATTTT. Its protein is CASSLRVDRGPQPQHF.